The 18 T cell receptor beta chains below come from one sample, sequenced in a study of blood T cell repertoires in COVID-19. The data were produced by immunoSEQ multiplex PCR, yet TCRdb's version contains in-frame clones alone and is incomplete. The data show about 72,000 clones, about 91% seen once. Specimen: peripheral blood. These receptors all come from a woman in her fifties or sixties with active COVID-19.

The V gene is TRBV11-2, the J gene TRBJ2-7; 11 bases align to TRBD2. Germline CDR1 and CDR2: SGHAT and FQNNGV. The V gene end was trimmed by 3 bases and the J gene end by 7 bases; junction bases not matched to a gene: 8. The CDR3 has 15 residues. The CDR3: CASSFATSGIREQYF. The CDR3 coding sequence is TGTGCCAGCAGCTTCGCGACTAGCGGGATAAGGGAGCAGTACTTC.

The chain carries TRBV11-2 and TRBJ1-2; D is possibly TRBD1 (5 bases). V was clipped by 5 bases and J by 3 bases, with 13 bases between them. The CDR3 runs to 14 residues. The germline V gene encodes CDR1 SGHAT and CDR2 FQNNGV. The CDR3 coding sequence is TGTGCCAGCAGCCCGCGGGGGACCGACTATGGCTACACCTTC. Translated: CASSPRGTDYGYTF.

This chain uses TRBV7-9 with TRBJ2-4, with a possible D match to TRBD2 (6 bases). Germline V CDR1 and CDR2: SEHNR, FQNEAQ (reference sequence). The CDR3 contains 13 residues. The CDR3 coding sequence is TGTGCGTCGCAGGTTGGACCGGGAGACATTCAGTACTTC. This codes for CASQVGPGDIQYF. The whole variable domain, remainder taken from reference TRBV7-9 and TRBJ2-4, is DTGVSQNPRHKITKRGQNVTFRCDPISEHNRLYWYRQTLGQGPEFLTYFQNEAQLEKSRLLSDRFSAERPKGSFSTLEIQRTEQGDSAMYLCASQVGPGDIQYFGAGTRLSVL.

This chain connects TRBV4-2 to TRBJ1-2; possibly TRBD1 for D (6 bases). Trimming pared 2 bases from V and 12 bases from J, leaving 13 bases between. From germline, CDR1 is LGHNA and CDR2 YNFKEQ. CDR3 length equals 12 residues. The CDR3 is CASSQHGQRHTF. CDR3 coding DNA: TGTGCCAGCAGCCAACACGGACAGCGGCACACCTTC.

CDR3 amino acids: CASSPPFPLTNYGYTF. The CDR3 DNA sequence: TGTGCCAGCAGTCCTCCATTCCCCTTAACAAACTATGGCTACACCTTC. The chain joins TRBV28 to TRBJ1-2; no definite D call. Germline CDR1 reads MDHEN; CDR2 reads SYDVKM. There are 16 residues in the CDR3. Between the trimmed V and J ends, which lost 5 bases and 2 bases, there was a span of 18 bases.

DNA for the CDR3: TGTGCCAGCAGTCCCGGGACAGCAGATACGCAGTATTTT. Translating it yields CASSPGTADTQYF. The chain is built from TRBV12-3 or TRBV12-4 and TRBJ2-3; 7 nucleotides match TRBD1. Unmatched junction bases numbered 3, after V lost 5 bases and J lost 4 bases. The CDR3 is 13 residues long.

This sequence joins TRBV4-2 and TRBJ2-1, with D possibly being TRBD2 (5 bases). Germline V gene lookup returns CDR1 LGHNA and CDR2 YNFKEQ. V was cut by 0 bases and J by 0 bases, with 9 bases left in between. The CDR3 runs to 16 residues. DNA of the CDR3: TGTGCCAGCAGCCAAGAGGAAGGGAGCTCCTACAATGAGCAGTTCTTC. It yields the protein CASSQEEGSSYNEQFF.

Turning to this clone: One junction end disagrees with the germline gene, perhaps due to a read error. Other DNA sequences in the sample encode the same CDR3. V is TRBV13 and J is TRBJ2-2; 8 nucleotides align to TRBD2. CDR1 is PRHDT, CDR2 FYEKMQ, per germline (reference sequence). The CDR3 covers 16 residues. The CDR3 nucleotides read TGCGCCAGCAGCCTCTCAGCGGGAGCTGACACCGGGGAGCTGTTTTTT. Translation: CASSLSAGADTGELFF.

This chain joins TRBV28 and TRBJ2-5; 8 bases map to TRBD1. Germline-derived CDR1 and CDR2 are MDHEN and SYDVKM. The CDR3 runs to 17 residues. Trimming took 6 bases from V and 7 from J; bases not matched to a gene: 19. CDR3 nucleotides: TGTGCCAGCAGAACTCCTACAGGGGGAATGAAGGGAGGGACCCAGTACTTC. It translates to CASRTPTGGMKGGTQYF.

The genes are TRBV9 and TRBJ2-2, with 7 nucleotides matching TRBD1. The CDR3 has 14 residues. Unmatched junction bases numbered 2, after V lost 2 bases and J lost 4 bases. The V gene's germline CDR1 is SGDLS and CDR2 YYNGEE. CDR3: CASSVRTGTGELFF. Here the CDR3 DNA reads TGTGCCAGCAGCGTGCGGACAGGCACCGGGGAGCTGTTTTTT. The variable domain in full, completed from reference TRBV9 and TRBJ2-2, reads DSGVTQTPKHLITATGQRVTLRCSPRSGDLSVYWYQQSLDQGLQFLIQYYNGEERAKGNILERFSAQQFPDLHSELNLSSLELGDSALYFCASSVRTGTGELFFGEGSRLTVL.

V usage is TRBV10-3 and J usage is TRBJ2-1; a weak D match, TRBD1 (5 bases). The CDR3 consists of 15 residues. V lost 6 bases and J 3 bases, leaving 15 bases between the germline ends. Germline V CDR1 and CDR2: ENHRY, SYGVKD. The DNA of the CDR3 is TGTGCCATCAGCTCAGGGTCCCCCTACTACAATGAGCAGTTCTTC. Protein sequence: CAISSGSPYYNEQFF.

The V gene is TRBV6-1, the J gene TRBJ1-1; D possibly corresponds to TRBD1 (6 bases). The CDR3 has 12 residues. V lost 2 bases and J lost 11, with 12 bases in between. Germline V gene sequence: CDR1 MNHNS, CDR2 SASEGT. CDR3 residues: CASSEQGWTAFF. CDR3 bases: TGTGCCAGCAGTGAACAGGGGTGGACGGCTTTCTTT.

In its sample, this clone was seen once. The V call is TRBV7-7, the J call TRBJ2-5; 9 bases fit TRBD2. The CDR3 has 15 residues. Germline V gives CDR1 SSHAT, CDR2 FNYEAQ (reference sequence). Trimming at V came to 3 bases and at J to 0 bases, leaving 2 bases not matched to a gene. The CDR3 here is CASSFSGSDQETQYF. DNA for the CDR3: TGTGCCAGCAGCTTTAGCGGGAGCGACCAAGAGACCCAGTACTTC.

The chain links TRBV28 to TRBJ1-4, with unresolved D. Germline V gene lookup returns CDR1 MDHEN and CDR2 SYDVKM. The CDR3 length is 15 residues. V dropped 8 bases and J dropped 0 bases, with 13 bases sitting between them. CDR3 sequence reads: CASQIPGTTNEKLFF. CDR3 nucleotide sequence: TGTGCCAGCCAAATACCAGGAACAACTAATGAAAAACTGTTTTTT.

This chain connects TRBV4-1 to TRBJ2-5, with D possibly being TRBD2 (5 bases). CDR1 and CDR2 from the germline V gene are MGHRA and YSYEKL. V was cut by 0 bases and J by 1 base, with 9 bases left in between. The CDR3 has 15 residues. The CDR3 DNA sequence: TGCGCCAGCAGCCAAGATTGGACTCTCCAAGAGACCCAGTACTTC. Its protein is CASSQDWTLQETQYF.

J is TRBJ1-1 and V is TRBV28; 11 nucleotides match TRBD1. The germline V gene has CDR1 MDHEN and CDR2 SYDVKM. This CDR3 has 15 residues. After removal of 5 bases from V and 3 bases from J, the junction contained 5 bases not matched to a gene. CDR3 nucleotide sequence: TGTGCCAGCAGTCCGCGGACAGGGGGCTACACTGAAGCTTTCTTT. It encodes CASSPRTGGYTEAFF.

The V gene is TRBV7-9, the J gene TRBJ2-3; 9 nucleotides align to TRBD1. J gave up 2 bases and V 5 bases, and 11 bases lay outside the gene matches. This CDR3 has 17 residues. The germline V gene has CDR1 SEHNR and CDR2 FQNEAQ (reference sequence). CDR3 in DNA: TGTGCCAGCAGCCCTCGACGACAGGGGGGAGACACAGATACGCAGTATTTT. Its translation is CASSPRRQGGDTDTQYF. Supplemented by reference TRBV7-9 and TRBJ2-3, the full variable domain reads DTGVSQNPRHKITKRGQNVTFRCDPISEHNRLYWYRQTLGQGPEFLTYFQNEAQLEKSRLLSDRFSAERPKGSFSTLEIQRTEQGDSAMYLCASSPRRQGGDTDTQYFGPGTRLTVL.

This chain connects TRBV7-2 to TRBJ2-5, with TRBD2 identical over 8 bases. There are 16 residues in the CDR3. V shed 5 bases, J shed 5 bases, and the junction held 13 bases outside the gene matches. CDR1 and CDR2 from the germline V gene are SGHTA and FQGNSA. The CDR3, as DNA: TGTGCCAGCAGCCCCCCGGGGGCGGGAGGATGGGAGACCCAGTACTTC. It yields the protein CASSPPGAGGWETQYF.